This entry concerns a single TCR beta chain. What it binds is unknown. This sample is part of a study of shared clonotypes between healthy human individuals. The V and J ends lost 5 bases and 8 bases, in that order; junction bases with no gene match: 5. The CDR3 is made up of 12 amino acids. CDR1 GTSNPN and CDR2 SVGIG come from the germline V gene (reference sequence). Overall study findings and caveats: Memory subsets had estimated richness that was generally smaller than that of naive subsets.

The assay was carried out at the deep level. Assay used: immunoSEQ multiplex PCR; TCRdb lists only in-frame clones, some missing. The sample yields 2,500,000 or so clones, about 92% seen once. The TCR originated in a young man in good health. This chain joins TRBV30 and TRBJ2-1, with 8 bases that match TRBD2. Specimen: naive CD4+ T cells sorted from blood. Subset in this sample: CD45RA+ positively selected. For the CDR3, the DNA is TGTGCCTGGGGGCGGGGGGCCCATGAGCAGTTCTTC. Encoded protein: CAWGRGAHEQFF.